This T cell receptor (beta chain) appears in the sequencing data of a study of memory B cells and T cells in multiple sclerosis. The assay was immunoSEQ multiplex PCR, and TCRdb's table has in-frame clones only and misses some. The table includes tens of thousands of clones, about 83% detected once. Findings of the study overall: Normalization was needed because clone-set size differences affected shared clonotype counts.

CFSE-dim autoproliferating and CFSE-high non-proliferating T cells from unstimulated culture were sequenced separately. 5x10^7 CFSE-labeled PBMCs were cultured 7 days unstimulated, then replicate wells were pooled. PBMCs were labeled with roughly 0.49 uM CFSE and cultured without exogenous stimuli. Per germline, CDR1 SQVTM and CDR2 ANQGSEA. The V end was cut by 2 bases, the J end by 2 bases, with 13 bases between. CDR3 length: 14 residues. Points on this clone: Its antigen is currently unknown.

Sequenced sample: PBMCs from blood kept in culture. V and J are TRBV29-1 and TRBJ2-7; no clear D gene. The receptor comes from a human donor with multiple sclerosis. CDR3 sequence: CSVESGRRPYEQYF. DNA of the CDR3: TGCAGCGTTGAATCTGGTCGCAGGCCCTACGAGCAGTACTTC.